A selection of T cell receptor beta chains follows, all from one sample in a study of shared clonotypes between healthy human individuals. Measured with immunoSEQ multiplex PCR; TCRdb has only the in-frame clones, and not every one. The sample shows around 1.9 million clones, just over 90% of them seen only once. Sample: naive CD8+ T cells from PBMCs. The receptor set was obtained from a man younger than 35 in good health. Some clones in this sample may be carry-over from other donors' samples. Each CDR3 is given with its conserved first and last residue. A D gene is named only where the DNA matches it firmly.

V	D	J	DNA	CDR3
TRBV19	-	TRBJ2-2	TGTGCCAGTAGTATGGTCCACTATGCCTCTAGTATGAACACCGGGGAGCTGTTTTTT	CASSMVHYASSMNTGELFF
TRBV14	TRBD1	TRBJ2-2	TGTGCCAGCAGCCAAGATGGTCCAGGACAGGGGATCACCGGGGAGCTGTTTTTT	CASSQDGPGQGITGELFF
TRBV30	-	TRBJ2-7	TGTGCCTGGGTGAACAGCTACGAGCAGTACTTC	CAWVNSYEQYF
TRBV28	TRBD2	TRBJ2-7	TGTGCCAGCAGGCCTCCCGGGGGGGTATCCTACGAGCAGTACTTC	CASRPPGGVSYEQYF
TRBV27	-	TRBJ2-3	TGTGCCAGCAGATCCACAGATACGCAGTATTTT	CASRSTDTQYF
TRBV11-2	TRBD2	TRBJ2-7	TGTGCCAGCAGCTTGGGACTAGCGGGGTTAAGCTCCTACGAGCAGTACTTC	CASSLGLAGLSSYEQYF
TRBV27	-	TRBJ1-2	TGTGCCAGCACCCCCCGGACGGGTCTAATCTATGGCTACACCTTC	CASTPRTGLIYGYTF
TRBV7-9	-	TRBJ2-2	TGTGCCAGCAGCCAGTCAAACACCGGGGAGCTGTTTTTT	CASSQSNTGELFF
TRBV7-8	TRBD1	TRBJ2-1	TGTGCCAGCAGCTTTAAGACGACAGGGGGCCATGAGCAGTTCTTC	CASSFKTTGGHEQFF
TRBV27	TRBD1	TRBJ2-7	TGTGCCAGCACCTCGTGGGACAGGAATAACGAGCAGTACTTC	CASTSWDRNNEQYF
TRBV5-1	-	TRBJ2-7	TGCGCCAGCAGCTTGTTCCCAGGGGCCGAGCAGTACTTC	CASSLFPGAEQYF
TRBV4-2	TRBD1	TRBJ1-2	TGTGCCAGCAGCCAAGAAGGGACAGGATTTACTAACTATGGCTACACCTTC	CASSQEGTGFTNYGYTF
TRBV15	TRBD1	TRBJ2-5	TGTGCCACCAGCCTAGGGACAGGGGGCCTTGAGACCCAGTACTTC	CATSLGTGGLETQYF
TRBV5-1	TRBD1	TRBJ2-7	TGCGCCAGCAGCTCCCGACAGGGGCGGTACGAGCAGTACTTC	CASSSRQGRYEQYF
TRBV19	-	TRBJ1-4	TGTGCCAGTAGGCCAATCCGGGACAATTTTGGAAAACTGTTTTTT	CASRPIRDNFGKLFF
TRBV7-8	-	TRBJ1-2	TGTGCCAGCAGCTCCCGTAGTAGTCATGGCTACACCTTC	CASSSRSSHGYTF
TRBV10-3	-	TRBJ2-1	TGTGCCATCAGTGAGTCTTGGATAGGGCCCTACAATGAGCAGTTCTTC	CAISESWIGPYNEQFF
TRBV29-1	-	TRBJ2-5	TGCAGCGTTGAGCAAGAGACCCAGTACTTC	CSVEQETQYF
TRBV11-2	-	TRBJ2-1	TGTGCCAGCACTGGGCGGGACCTCTACAATGAGCAGTTCTTC	CASTGRDLYNEQFF
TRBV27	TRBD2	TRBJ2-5	TGTGCCAGCAGGCCCAAGAAGGGAGGGCGACCCCCTCAAGAGACCCAGTACTTC	CASRPKKGGRPPQETQYF